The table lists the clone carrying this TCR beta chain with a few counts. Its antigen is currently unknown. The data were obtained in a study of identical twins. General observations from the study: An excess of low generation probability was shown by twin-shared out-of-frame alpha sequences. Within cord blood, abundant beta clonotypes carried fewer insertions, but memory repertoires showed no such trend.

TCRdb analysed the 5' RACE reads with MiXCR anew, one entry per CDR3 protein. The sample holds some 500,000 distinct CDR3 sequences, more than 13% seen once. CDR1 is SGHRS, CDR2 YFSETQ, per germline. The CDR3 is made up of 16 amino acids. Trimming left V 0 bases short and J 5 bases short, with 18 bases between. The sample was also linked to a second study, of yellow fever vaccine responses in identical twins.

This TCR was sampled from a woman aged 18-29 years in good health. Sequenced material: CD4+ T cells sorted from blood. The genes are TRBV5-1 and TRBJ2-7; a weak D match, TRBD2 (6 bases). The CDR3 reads CASSLAGTPSFNEQYF. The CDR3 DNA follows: TGCGCCAGCAGCTTGGCCGGGACTCCCTCGTTCAACGAGCAGTACTTC.